The subject of this entry is one T cell receptor (beta chain). Antigen: not known. In the study's own analysis: ImmunoSEQ junction-only sequences lacked quality scores, so their filtering differed. Here immunoSEQ multiplex PCR was the method, and the copy in TCRdb shows in-frame clones only, minus some. V, J and clone size reflect that table, while D and trimming were determined from the DNA. The table has some 1.5 million clones, 95% to 99% seen once. These data are taken from a study of shared clonotypes between healthy human individuals. Study context: Three plates were used per donor for CD4 naive, three for CD4 memory, two for CD8 naive and one for CD8 memory.

Trimming pared 0 bases from V and 0 bases from J, leaving 9 bases between. The CDR3 extends over 15 amino acids. Germline values: CDR1 LNHDA, CDR2 SQIVND (reference sequence). General study points: Large depth notwithstanding, sorted-subset sequencing proved incomplete by rarefaction.

The specimen sequenced was naive CD4+ T cells sorted from blood. Subset described: CD45RA+ positively selected. The chain carries TRBV19 and TRBJ2-7; TRBD1 is a possible D gene (5 bases). The receptor was isolated from a man aged 25-45 years in good health. The CDR3 protein is CASSIDPDTSYEQYF. The DNA for the CDR3 is TGTGCCAGTAGTATAGATCCGGACACCTCCTACGAGCAGTACTTC.